Each of the 30 T cell receptor beta chains below was sequenced from the same sample in a study of blood T cell repertoires in COVID-19 (TCRdb year 2020). Preparation of the library involved the immunoSEQ multiplex PCR assay. The table comes from immuneACCESS by way of TCRdb, which keeps in-frame sequences with V and J called. Part of the clones is missing from these tables; in studies checked, under half for an unresolved V gene and the rest for unknown reasons. A total of some 150,000 clones appear in this sample, 83% of them only once. Clones ranked in the top ten supply approximately 4.4% of the sample. Sample: PBMCs or T cells enriched from blood (not recorded which). The receptors come from a woman between 45 and 65 years old who had recovered from COVID-19.

V and J are TRBV19 and TRBJ2-3; TRBD2 agrees at 10 bases. CDR3 size: 15 residues. Unmatched junction bases numbered 5, after V lost 4 bases and J lost 4 bases. CDR1 is LNHDA and CDR2 is SQIVND in the germline V gene (reference sequence). The chain's CDR3 is CASSRLAGVADTQYF. The CDR3 DNA sequence: TGTGCCAGTAGTAGGCTAGCGGGAGTTGCAGATACGCAGTATTTT.

The chain has TRBV6-5 and TRBJ1-2, with 7 nucleotides matching TRBD1. The trim removed 4 bases at V and 3 bases at J, leaving 5 bases unmatched. This CDR3 comprises 14 residues. The germline V gene encodes CDR1 MNHEY and CDR2 SVGAGI. Here the CDR3 DNA reads TGTGCCAGCAGTTCCGACAGGGACTACTATGGCTACACCTTC. Translated: CASSSDRDYYGYTF.

The chain uses TRBV18 and TRBJ1-6, with TRBD1 matching over 7 bases. Trimming at V came to 4 bases and at J to 18 bases, leaving 9 bases not matched to a gene. The germline CDR1 and CDR2 sequences are KGHSH and LQKENI. The CDR3 runs 12 residues. CDR3 protein: CASSRGDRRPHF. The CDR3 nucleotides are TGTGCCAGCTCACGGGGGGACAGACGCCCCCACTTT.

This chain joins TRBV28 and TRBJ2-3; 10 bases are a match to TRBD2. This CDR3 comprises 18 residues. Germline CDR1 MDHEN, CDR2 SYDVKM. J was trimmed by 0 bases and V by 5 bases; bases with no gene match: 11. This CDR3 is CASSHTSGAPGSTDTQYF. The CDR3 DNA sequence: TGTGCCAGCAGTCACACTAGCGGGGCCCCGGGTAGCACAGATACGCAGTATTTT.

This clone was counted between two and nine times. The chain has TRBV24-1 and TRBJ2-2; TRBD2 is a possible D gene (5 bases). CDR1 KGHDR and CDR2 SFDVKD come from the germline V gene. V lost 7 bases and J lost 6, with 11 bases in between. The CDR3 is 13 residues long. The CDR3 loop is CATSSPGAGELFF. The CDR3 nucleotides are TGTGCCACCAGCTCCCCCGGGGCCGGGGAGCTGTTTTTT.

This chain joins TRBV2 and TRBJ1-5; a possible D gene is TRBD1 (5 bases). Germline V lookup: CDR1 SNHLY, CDR2 FYNNEI. Between the trimmed V and J ends, which lost 11 bases and 7 bases, there was a span of 18 bases. The CDR3 extends over 13 amino acids. As DNA, the CDR3 is TGTGCCTCGGCTGCAGGGTCTTGGCAGCCCCAGCATTTT. Translated, it gives CASAAGSWQPQHF.

The CDR3 is CATNGGTSQETQYF. The CDR3, as DNA: TGTGCCACCAACGGCGGGACTAGTCAAGAGACCCAGTACTTC. The rearrangement links TRBV10-3 to TRBJ2-5; 8 bases align to TRBD2. CDR1 is ENHRY and CDR2 is SYGVKD in the germline V gene. CDR3 length: 14 amino acids. Unmatched junction bases numbered 9, after V lost 10 bases and J lost 2 bases.

The V and J genes are TRBV30 and TRBJ2-3, with D unclear. CDR3 length: 13 amino acids. Germline CDR1 is GTSNPN and CDR2 is SVGIG (reference sequence). V was trimmed by 4 bases and J by 1 base, leaving 9 bases between them. The CDR3 DNA reads as TGTGCCTGGAAACTTTCTGGCACAGATACGCAGTATTTT. It translates to CAWKLSGTDTQYF.

V usage is TRBV4-3 and J usage is TRBJ1-2, with no clear D. The germline V gene has CDR1 LGHNA and CDR2 YSLEER. This CDR3 region has 14 residues. The V end was cut by 0 bases, the J end by 4 bases, with 9 bases between. The CDR3 bases are TGCGCCAGCAGCCAAGATCCTACTCCCTATGGCTACACCTTC. This codes for CASSQDPTPYGYTF.

J is TRBJ1-5 and V is TRBV7-9; 10 bases are a match to TRBD1. V gave up 3 bases and J gave up 7 bases; unmatched junction bases: 6. This CDR3 contains 15 residues. Per the germline V gene, CDR1 is SEHNR and CDR2 is FQNEAQ (reference sequence). The CDR3 DNA sequence: TGTGCCAGCAGCTTTACCGGGACAGGGGCACAGCCCCAGCATTTT. Translating it yields CASSFTGTGAQPQHF.

V gene TRBV7-9 combines with J gene TRBJ2-7, with D unresolved. Trimming took 5 bases from V and 3 from J, leaving 14 bases between them. This CDR3 region has 14 residues. In germline, CDR1 is SEHNR, CDR2 FQNEAQ (reference sequence). The CDR3 protein is CASSPDGLFYEQYV. For the CDR3, the DNA is TGTGCCAGCAGCCCCGACGGGTTATTCTACGAGCAGTACGTC.

This sequence joins TRBV3-1 (or the pseudogene TRBV3-2) and TRBJ1-3, with TRBD1 matching 9 bases. The CDR3 consists of 15 residues. V trimming: 1 base; J trimming: 6 bases; junction bases outside the gene matches: 4. CDR1 is LGHDT, CDR2 YNNKEL, per germline (reference sequence). The CDR3 sequence is CASSQVRTGENTIYF. The CDR3 DNA reads TGTGCCAGCAGCCAAGTAAGGACAGGGGAAAACACCATATATTTT.

This clone was observed a single time. The V call is TRBV27, the J call TRBJ1-1, with TRBD1 matching over 10 bases. Looked up from germline, CDR1 is MNHEY and CDR2 is SMNVEV (reference sequence). V lost 5 bases to trimming and J lost 6 bases; unmatched junction nucleotides: 9. The CDR3 covers 15 residues. For the CDR3, the DNA is TGTGCCAGCAGTATGACAGGGGGCCCTTCGGCTGAAGCTTTCTTT. This sequence encodes CASSMTGGPSAEAFF.

The V gene is TRBV18, the J gene TRBJ1-2; D gene unclear. V lost 0 bases to trimming and J lost 4 bases, with 12 bases between them. The germline gives CDR1 KGHSH, CDR2 LQKENI. The CDR3 covers 15 residues. CDR3 loop: CASSPPNRVGYGYTF. DNA of the CDR3: TGTGCCAGCTCACCACCGAATCGGGTTGGCTATGGCTACACCTTC. Based on the CDR3 plus reference TRBV18 and TRBJ1-2, the full variable domain is NAGVMQNPRHLVRRRGQEARLRCSPMKGHSHVYWYRQLPEEGLKFMVYLQKENIIDESGMPKERFSAEFPKEGPSILRIQQVVRGDSAAYFCASSPPNRVGYGYTFGSGTRLTVV.

The chain joins TRBV7-8 to TRBJ2-7, with a tentative D call TRBD2 (6 bases). CDR3 size: 14 residues. V was cut by 4 bases and J by 3 bases, with 13 bases left in between. CDR1 is SGHVS, CDR2 FQNEAQ, per germline. CDR3 nucleotides: TGTGCCAGCAGCTGGAGGGAGGAGAGCTACGAGCAGTACGTC. The encoded protein is CASSWREESYEQYV.

This chain links TRBV27 with TRBJ1-5; 11 nucleotides line up with TRBD1. The CDR3 contains 16 residues. With V trimmed by 6 bases and J by 4 bases, 8 bases remained unmatched. CDR1 is MNHEY, CDR2 SMNVEV, per germline (reference sequence). The CDR3 reads CASRNGQGARNQPQHF. CDR3 DNA: TGTGCCAGCAGGAACGGACAGGGGGCGCGTAATCAGCCCCAGCATTTT.

The V call is TRBV10-2, the J call TRBJ1-3; a possible D gene is TRBD1 (6 bases). Germline CDR1 and CDR2: WSHSY and SAAADI. CDR3 length: 16 residues. The ends were cut back, 2 bases at V and 2 bases at J, with 13 bases in the middle. The CDR3 bases are TGCGCCAGCAGTGAGGGACCTACAGGGCCTGGAAACACCATATATTTT. This encodes CASSEGPTGPGNTIYF.

The chain joins TRBV7-9 to TRBJ1-5; 8 bases are shared with TRBD1. With V trimmed by 5 bases and J by 4 bases, 7 bases remained unmatched. The CDR3 runs to 15 residues. Germline CDR1 is SEHNR and CDR2 is FQNEAQ (reference sequence). The CDR3 loop is CASSGGTGINQPQHF. The DNA for the CDR3 is TGTGCCAGCAGCGGCGGGACAGGAATTAATCAGCCCCAGCATTTT.

This clone has more than one count but fewer than ten. CDR3 DNA: TGTGCCTGGAGTGTAGTTTCATTTGAGTCTGAAGCTTTCTTT. Protein product: CAWSVVSFESEAFF. This rearrangement joins TRBV30 to TRBJ1-1, with D hard to call. The CDR3 totals 14 residues. Germline CDR1 and CDR2: GTSNPN and SVGIG (reference sequence). V was cut by 0 bases and J by 6 bases, with 14 bases left in between.

This CDR3 reads CAISQGGEQYV. For the CDR3, the DNA is TGTGCCATCAGCCAGGGAGGGGAGCAGTACGTC. This chain connects TRBV10-3 to TRBJ2-7; 7 bases align to TRBD2. V shed 6 bases and J 7 bases; nucleotides not matched to a gene: 3. The V gene's germline CDR1 is ENHRY and CDR2 SYGVKD. The CDR3 covers 11 residues.

This chain links TRBV28 with TRBJ1-4, with D unclear. Trimming took off 3 bases at V and 11 bases at J, with 19 bases between the two ends. The CDR3 extends over 15 amino acids. Germline V CDR1 and CDR2: MDHEN, SYDVKM. CDR3 residues: CASSLRASSTRKLFF. The DNA of the CDR3 is TGTGCCAGCAGTTTGAGGGCCTCCTCGACCAGGAAACTGTTTTTT.

V is TRBV28 and J is TRBJ1-6; 7 bases fit TRBD1. CDR1 and CDR2 (germline): MDHEN, SYDVKM. The trim removed 6 bases at V and 3 bases at J, leaving 5 bases unmatched. The CDR3 covers 15 residues. The DNA of the CDR3 is TGTGCCAGCAGCCCGGGACAGATCTATAATTCACCCCTCCACTTT. Protein sequence: CASSPGQIYNSPLHF. The variable domain in full, completed from reference TRBV28 and TRBJ1-6, reads DVKVTQSSRYLVKRTGEKVFLECVQDMDHENMFWYRQDPGLGLRLIYFSYDVKMKEKGDIPEGYSVSREKKERFSLILESASTNQTSMYLCASSPGQIYNSPLHFGNGTRLTVT.

The V call is TRBV12-3 or TRBV12-4, the J call TRBJ1-5; D is undetermined. Trimming stripped 4 bases from V and 4 bases from J, with 5 bases between. The CDR3 contains 12 residues. The CDR3 is CASSWENQPQHF. CDR3 DNA sequence: TGTGCCAGCAGTTGGGAGAATCAGCCCCAGCATTTT.

The rearrangement joins TRBV28 to TRBJ2-1; 7 bases agree with TRBD2. CDR1 and CDR2 (germline): MDHEN, SYDVKM. This CDR3 has 12 residues. J was trimmed by 10 bases and V by 3 bases; bases with no gene match: 3. The CDR3 region has the DNA TGTGCCAGCAGTTTGGGGGGGGTCGAGCAGTTCTTC. As protein: CASSLGGVEQFF.

V gene TRBV7-9 combines with J gene TRBJ1-5; 9 nucleotides align to TRBD1. In germline, CDR1 is SEHNR, CDR2 FQNEAQ (reference sequence). CDR3 size: 15 residues. The V and J ends lost 1 base and 5 bases, in that order; junction bases with no gene match: 3. The CDR3 DNA follows: TGTGCCAGCAGCTTAGGGACAGGGGAGCATCAGCCCCAGCATTTT. This gives the protein CASSLGTGEHQPQHF.

V and J are TRBV21-1 and TRBJ1-2; TRBD1 was called by the table and not checked on the DNA. TRBV21-1 corresponds to a pseudogene. CDR3 size: 19 residues. This chain's CDR3 is CASSKLKRLRDTWNYGYTF. In nucleotides, the CDR3 is TGTGCCAGCAGCAAGCTAAAGAGACTCCGGGACACATGGAACTATGGCTACACCTTC.

The V gene is TRBV19, the J gene TRBJ1-6; perhaps TRBD1 as D (5 bases). The CDR3 is made up of 16 amino acids. Trimming removed 3 bases from V and 7 bases from J, with 16 bases in between. Germline V lookup: CDR1 LNHDA, CDR2 SQIVND (reference sequence). CDR3 region: CASSIGAKGANSPLHF. The CDR3 DNA is TGTGCCAGTAGTATTGGAGCAAAAGGGGCGAATTCACCCCTCCACTTT.

CDR3 sequence: CATSSWTTQGEQYV. The CDR3 coding sequence is TGTGCCACCAGCTCCTGGACGACCCAGGGCGAGCAGTACGTC. The V gene is TRBV15, the J gene TRBJ2-7, with D possibly matching TRBD1 (5 bases). CDR3 size: 14 residues. V gave up 5 bases and J gave up 6 bases, with 17 bases separating them. Germline loops: CDR1 LNHNV, CDR2 YYDKDF (reference sequence).

Here the CDR3 reads CASSLGGQSDNEQFF. CDR3 DNA: TGCGCCAGCAGCTTGGGCGGGCAGAGTGACAATGAGCAGTTCTTC. The J gene is TRBJ2-1, the V gene TRBV5-1, with a possible D match to TRBD2 (5 bases). Germline CDR1 SGHRS, CDR2 YFSETQ. CDR3 length: 15 amino acids. V was clipped by 0 bases and J by 5 bases, with 12 bases between them.

The V and J genes are TRBV10-3 and TRBJ2-1; 11 bases agree with TRBD2. CDR3 length equals 18 residues. CDR1 is ENHRY and CDR2 is SYGVKD in the germline V gene. V dropped 2 bases and J dropped 4; count of bases not matched to a gene: 10. CDR3: CAISEKTIAGGPYNEQFF. DNA of the CDR3: TGTGCCATCAGTGAGAAAACCATAGCGGGAGGGCCGTACAATGAGCAGTTCTTC.